Following are 12 T cell receptor beta chains from one sample sequenced in a study of identical twins. TCRdb ran MiXCR on the 5' RACE reads and lists one entry per CDR3 protein. The repertoire has about 520,000 distinct CDR3 sequences, 22% of them found once; the top ten carry approximately 0.95%. A further study also used this sample, focusing on T cells expressing NK-cell markers.

Sequenced input: CD4+ T cells sorted from blood. These receptors all come from a woman aged 18-29 years in good health.

This sequence joins TRBV20-1 and TRBJ2-7, with D perhaps TRBD1 (7 bases). Germline CDR1 reads DFQATT; CDR2 reads SNEGSKA (reference sequence). The V end lost 3 bases, the J end lost 7 bases, and 16 bases lay between the germline ends. The length of the CDR3 is 13 residues. The CDR3 reads CSASPTGEEEQYF. CDR3 DNA: TGCAGTGCTAGCCCTACAGGGGAGGAAGAGCAGTACTTC.

This clonotype has just a few counts. V gene TRBV7-2 combines with J gene TRBJ2-7, with D perhaps TRBD2 (5 bases). The germline V gene has CDR1 SGHTA and CDR2 FQGNSA. This CDR3 is 15 amino acids long. V was trimmed by 5 bases and J by 4 bases, leaving 18 bases between them. CDR3 coding DNA: TGTGCCAGCAGCGAGGGTAACGCCGGGTGGTACGAGCAGTACTTC. This encodes CASSEGNAGWYEQYF.

This chain joins TRBV7-2 and TRBJ1-4; D not resolved. This CDR3 has 15 amino acids. Germline V gene lookup returns CDR1 SGHTA and CDR2 FQGNSA. Between the trimmed V and J ends, which lost 5 bases and 6 bases, there was a span of 16 bases. The CDR3 DNA reads TGTGCCAGCAGCGCCTATCCACTACGAGATGAAAAACTGTTTTTT. It specifies CASSAYPLRDEKLFF. The full variable domain, rest sourced from reference TRBV7-2 and TRBJ1-4, is GAGVSQSPSNKVTEKGKDVELRCDPISGHTALYWYRQSLGQGLEFLIYFQGNSAPDKSGLPSDRFSAERTGGSVSTLTIQRTQQEDSAVYLCASSAYPLRDEKLFFGSGTQLSVL.

This clonotype was detected only a few times. The rearrangement uses TRBV5-1 and TRBJ1-1, with 10 nucleotides matching TRBD1. Germline V lookup: CDR1 SGHRS, CDR2 YFSETQ. With 0 bases clipped from V and 5 bases from J, the junction kept 16 bases outside the gene matches. The CDR3 has 19 amino acids. CDR3 DNA sequence: TGCGCCAGCAGCTTGGCCCCTAGGACAGGGGGAAACTTTGGGACTGAAGCTTTCTTT. It codes for CASSLAPRTGGNFGTEAFF. Variable domain in full (rest from reference TRBV5-1 and TRBJ1-1): KAGVTQTPRYLIKTRGQQVTLSCSPISGHRSVSWYQQTPGQGLQFLFEYFSETQRNKGNFPGRFSGRQFSNSRSEMNVSTLELGDSALYLCASSLAPRTGGNFGTEAFFGQGTRLTVV.

The gene calls are TRBV29-1 and TRBJ1-4; a possible D gene is TRBD1 (5 bases). This CDR3 comprises 15 residues. Trimming took off 6 bases at V and 9 bases at J, with 23 bases between the two ends. Germline loops: CDR1 SQVTM, CDR2 ANQGSEA. DNA for the CDR3: TGCAGCGTCCAGCCCCCAGCGGGGGGAATGAAAAAACTGTTTTTT. Amino acids: CSVQPPAGGMKKLFF.

The gene calls are TRBV7-3 and TRBJ1-1, with D possibly being TRBD1 (5 bases). This CDR3 has 14 amino acids. CDR1 and CDR2 from the germline V gene are SGHTA and FQGTGA. Trimming took 7 bases from V and 3 from J, leaving 15 bases between them. CDR3 residues: CASTASPGYTEAFF. CDR3 in DNA: TGTGCCAGCACTGCTAGCCCAGGGTACACTGAAGCTTTCTTT.

This clonotype was counted only a few times. CDR3 sequence (DNA): TGTGCCAGCGCTAGCGGGGTCTTGGGGGGGGCAGATACGCAGTATTTT. It yields the protein CASASGVLGGADTQYF. The chain joins TRBV6-1 to TRBJ2-3; 9 positions agree with TRBD2. The trim removed 8 bases at V and 4 bases at J, leaving 13 bases unmatched. The germline V gene encodes CDR1 MNHNS and CDR2 SASEGT. CDR3 length equals 16 residues.

This clonotype was found many times. This chain links TRBV15 with TRBJ1-4; D perhaps matches TRBD1 (5 bases). V was trimmed by 3 bases and J by 8 bases, leaving 22 bases between them. Per the germline V gene, CDR1 is LNHNV and CDR2 is YYDKDF (reference sequence). The CDR3 has 17 amino acids. The CDR3 DNA reads as TGTGCCACCAGCAGCCCCTGGGGAGGACATCGTTCCGAAAAACTGTTTTTT. This sequence encodes CATSSPWGGHRSEKLFF. Full variable domain (remainder filled in from reference TRBV15 and TRBJ1-4): DAMVIQNPRYQVTQFGKPVTLSCSQTLNHNVMYWYQQKSSQAPKLLFHYYDKDFNNEADTPDNFQSRRPNTSFCFLDIRSPGLGDTAMYLCATSSPWGGHRSEKLFFGSGTQLSVL.

This clonotype was found a few times. The V call is TRBV2, the J call TRBJ2-7, with D perhaps TRBD1 (5 bases). CDR3 size: 14 residues. V was clipped by 8 bases and J by 1 base, with 15 bases between them. Germline-derived CDR1 and CDR2 are SNHLY and FYNNEI. CDR3 protein: CASGARLLSYEQYF. CDR3 coding DNA: TGTGCCAGCGGGGCCCGACTCCTTTCCTACGAGCAGTACTTC.

This chain links TRBV6-6 with TRBJ2-1; D remains ambiguous. This CDR3 is 13 amino acids long. Germline CDR1 reads MNHNY; CDR2 reads SVGAGI (reference sequence). Trimming shortened V by 6 bases and J by 9 bases, and 15 bases separated the two germline ends. CDR3 sequence (DNA): TGTGCCAGCAGGCTGCACGCGAGTGGTGAGCAGTTCTTC. Protein product: CASRLHASGEQFF.

This chain joins TRBV10-3 and TRBJ1-6; TRBD1 aligns across 7 bases. The germline V gene has CDR1 ENHRY and CDR2 SYGVKD. The CDR3 is 13 residues long. Trimming cost V 11 bases and J 7 bases; bases outside gene matches: 8. DNA of the CDR3: TGTGCCCTTTCCCGGGACAGCAATTCACCCCTCCACTTT. Translating gives CALSRDSNSPLHF.

V and J are TRBV12-3 or TRBV12-4 and TRBJ2-1; D remains unclear. Between the trimmed V and J ends, which lost 3 bases and 10 bases, there was a span of 7 bases. This CDR3 has 11 amino acids. In DNA form, the CDR3 reads TGTGCCAGCAGTTTTAAGGGAGAGCAGTTCTTC. The encoded protein is CASSFKGEQFF.